This TCR beta chain was identified during a study of control samples from healthy donors and cancer patients. Measured with immunoSEQ multiplex PCR; TCRdb has only the in-frame clones, and not every one. The repertoire holds about 140,000 clones, with around 90% as singletons. This clonotype was obtained from a man aged 18 to 29 in good health. Sequencing was done on a sample of blood.

The CDR3 loop is CASSRLAGGDEQFF. The CDR3 DNA is TGTGCCAGTAGTAGGCTAGCGGGGGGGGATGAGCAGTTCTTC. The chain employs TRBV19 and TRBJ2-1; 12 bases line up with TRBD2. The CDR3 has 14 residues. V shed 4 bases and J 8 bases; nucleotides not matched to a gene: 3. Germline V CDR1 and CDR2: LNHDA, SQIVND (reference sequence).